A single sample gave rise to the 27 T cell receptor beta chains below, sequenced in a study of low-dose radiotherapy and immunotherapy resistance in tumors. Time point meaning: before trial treatment. Covering alpha and beta chains, TRAV- and TRBV-specific primers were used for the first-strand cDNA. The PCR that amplified TCRs ran for around 20 cycles, relying on a constant-region primer and a V-primer adapter. TCRdb independently ran MiXCR on the reads; one entry per CDR3 protein. The table has some 82,000 distinct CDR3 sequences, 18% seen once. Specimen: PBMCs, collected before treatment. These receptors all stem from a male donor with prostate cancer.

This clonotype was seen at least ten times. Its ends do not fully match the called genes, so a read error is possible. The V call is TRBV5-1, the J call TRBJ2-3; the match to TRBD2 covers 8 bases. This CDR3 region has 14 residues. The germline V gene has CDR1 SGHRS and CDR2 YFSETQ. Here the CDR3 reads CASSGRQTTDTQYF. The CDR3 nucleotides read TGTGCCAGCAGCGGGAGACAGACGACAGATACGCAGTATTTT. The complete variable domain, with remaining parts taken from reference TRBV5-1 and TRBJ2-3, reads KAGVTQTPRYLIKTRGQQVTLSCSPISGHRSVSWYQQTPGQGLQFLFEYFSETQRNKGNFPGRFSGRQFSNSRSEMNVSTLELGDSALYLCASSGRQTTDTQYFGPGTRLTVL.

This clonotype was recorded many times. The CDR3 protein is CASSQDAAFGTDTQYF. The CDR3 DNA reads TGCGCCAGCAGCCAAGATGCGGCGTTCGGAACAGATACGCAGTATTTT. The chain has TRBV4-1 and TRBJ2-3; D gene unclear. V lost 0 bases and J 3 bases, leaving 13 bases between the germline ends. The CDR3 extends over 16 amino acids. The germline V gene encodes CDR1 MGHRA and CDR2 YSYEKL.

This clonotype appeared many times. The CDR3 loop reads CSEGTGGRGYTF. The CDR3 region has the DNA TGCAGCGAGGGGACAGGGGGCCGAGGCTACACCTTC. The chain couples TRBV29-1 to TRBJ1-2; 12 bases map to TRBD1. The CDR3 is 12 residues long. Trimming at V came to 7 bases and at J to 8 bases, leaving 5 bases not matched to a gene. From germline, CDR1 is SQVTM and CDR2 ANQGSEA.

This clonotype was detected many times. This chain links TRBV28 with TRBJ1-6; 7 positions agree with TRBD1. The CDR3 has 16 amino acids. Germline lookup yields CDR1 MDHEN and CDR2 SYDVKM. The V segment lost 1 base and the J segment 7 bases; nucleotides outside the gene matches: 7. CDR3 sequence: CASSLSYQGENSPLHF. The CDR3 DNA reads TGTGCCAGCAGTTTATCGTACCAGGGGGAAAATTCACCCCTCCACTTT.

This clonotype was detected ten times or more. CDR3 DNA: TGTGCCACCAGCAGAGATGGGCATGGAAACTCCTACAATGAGCAGTTCTTC. The encoded protein is CATSRDGHGNSYNEQFF. V and J are TRBV15 and TRBJ2-1; D unclear. Germline V gene lookup returns CDR1 LNHNV and CDR2 YYDKDF (reference sequence). This CDR3 has 17 amino acids. V was cut by 0 bases and J by 0 bases, with 12 bases left in between.

This clonotype was seen ten or more times. The chain couples TRBV28 to TRBJ2-7; D tentatively fits TRBD1 or TRBD2 (5 bases each). The CDR3 runs 16 residues. Trimming cost V 3 bases and J 3 bases, with 18 bases left between them. Germline CDR1 MDHEN, CDR2 SYDVKM. The CDR3 nucleotides read TGTGCCAGCAGTTTGGGGGTTCCCCGAACAATCTACGAGCAGTACTTC. This gives the protein CASSLGVPRTIYEQYF.

This rearrangement joins TRBV6-5 to TRBJ1-2, with 8 positions matching TRBD1. With V trimmed by 7 bases and J by 4 bases, 8 bases remained unmatched. Germline V CDR1 and CDR2: MNHEY, SVGAGI. The CDR3 is made up of 14 amino acids. The CDR3 region is CASTRQGILYGYTF. DNA for the CDR3: TGTGCCAGCACCAGACAGGGGATCCTCTATGGCTACACCTTC.

About this clonotype: This sequence is one base from a far larger clone and is likely a read error. The chain is built from TRBV28 and TRBJ2-1; 8 bases agree with TRBD1. The germline CDR1 and CDR2 sequences are MDHEN and SYDVKM. The V gene end was trimmed by 5 bases and the J gene end by 6 bases; junction bases not matched to a gene: 12. This CDR3 comprises 16 residues. CDR3 amino acids: CASSEDREYATNEQFF. The DNA for the CDR3 is TGTGCCAGCAGTGAGGACAGGGAGTATGCTACCAATGAGCAGTTCTTC.

This clonotype was counted ten times or more. This sequence joins TRBV7-2 and TRBJ2-7, with D uncertain. Germline CDR1 is SGHTA and CDR2 is FQGNSA. V was pared by 3 bases and J by 3 bases, with 3 bases between. The length of the CDR3 is 11 residues. The CDR3 reads CASSFNYEQYF. The CDR3 DNA is TGTGCCAGCAGCTTCAACTACGAGCAGTACTTC.

This clonotype showed up many times. This CDR3 reads CASGLAGGTQETQYF. CDR3 bases: TGTGCCAGTGGGCTAGCGGGGGGCACCCAAGAGACCCAGTACTTC. The chain joins TRBV19 to TRBJ2-5; 11 bases agree with TRBD2. The germline gives CDR1 LNHDA, CDR2 SQIVND (reference sequence). Germline trimming cut 8 bases from V and 1 base from J; bases unmatched to any gene: 6. The CDR3 covers 15 residues.

This clonotype was found many times. The chain joins TRBV6-2 or TRBV6-3 to TRBJ2-3; weak D call: TRBD2 (6 bases). Germline V gene sequence: CDR1 MNHEY, CDR2 SVGEGT. V dropped 5 bases and J dropped 0 bases, with 9 bases sitting between them. The CDR3 is 14 amino acids. In nucleotides, the CDR3 is TGTGCCAGCAGTAGACTAGTTAGCACAGATACGCAGTATTTT. Its translation: CASSRLVSTDTQYF.

The chain recombines TRBV20-1 with TRBJ2-7, with D uncertain. Germline-derived CDR1 and CDR2 are DFQATT and SNEGSKA (reference sequence). Trimming stripped 2 bases from V and 3 bases from J, with 20 bases between. The CDR3 totals 16 residues. The CDR3 region is CSARPQLGRISYEQYF. CDR3 nucleotides: TGCAGTGCTAGACCCCAGCTGGGCAGGATCAGCTACGAGCAGTACTTC.

This clonotype was detected ten times or more. This chain connects TRBV4-1 to TRBJ2-3, with 11 bases matching TRBD1. Germline V gene data show CDR1 as MGHRA and CDR2 as YSYEKL. The CDR3 consists of 16 residues. Unmatched junction bases numbered 5, after V lost 2 bases and J lost 4 bases. Here the CDR3 reads CASSQMPGQGADTQYF. In DNA form, the CDR3 reads TGCGCCAGCAGCCAAATGCCGGGACAGGGGGCAGATACGCAGTATTTT.

This clonotype was detected many times. J is TRBJ2-2 and V is TRBV28; 9 bases map to TRBD1. Losses at the gene ends were 6 bases for V and 1 base for J; bases not matched to a gene: 15. From germline, CDR1 is MDHEN and CDR2 SYDVKM. CDR3 length: 19 residues. CDR3: CASSLGQGKSYWNTGELFF. The CDR3 coding sequence is TGTGCCAGCAGCTTAGGACAGGGGAAGTCGTACTGGAACACCGGGGAGCTGTTTTTT. Full variable domain (outside the CDR3, taken from reference TRBV28 and TRBJ2-2): DVKVTQSSRYLVKRTGEKVFLECVQDMDHENMFWYRQDPGLGLRLIYFSYDVKMKEKGDIPEGYSVSREKKERFSLILESASTNQTSMYLCASSLGQGKSYWNTGELFFGEGSRLTVL.

This clonotype was found many times. The rearrangement joins TRBV29-1 to TRBJ2-2, with unresolved D. Germline V gene lookup returns CDR1 SQVTM and CDR2 ANQGSEA. CDR3 length equals 15 residues. Trimming left V 7 bases short and J 1 base short, with 16 bases between. The CDR3 spells CSAPNSAGNTGELFF. CDR3 DNA: TGCAGCGCCCCTAACTCCGCAGGGAACACCGGGGAGCTGTTTTTT.

This clonotype was recorded at least ten times. This chain connects TRBV19 to TRBJ2-5; D gene ambiguous. The CDR3 has 14 residues. Per germline, CDR1 LNHDA and CDR2 SQIVND (reference sequence). Trimming took 3 bases from V and 2 from J, leaving 10 bases between them. The CDR3 reads CASSISGEQETQYF. The CDR3 DNA reads TGTGCCAGTAGTATTTCTGGGGAACAAGAGACCCAGTACTTC.

This clonotype was counted at least ten times. This sequence joins TRBV6-6 and TRBJ2-3; 12 bases are a match to TRBD2. Germline V gene sequence: CDR1 MNHNY, CDR2 SVGAGI (reference sequence). With 5 bases clipped from V and 0 bases from J, the junction kept 6 bases outside the gene matches. The CDR3 runs to 17 residues. CDR3 sequence: CASSKTSGGMSTDTQYF. In nucleotides, the CDR3 is TGTGCCAGCAGTAAGACTAGCGGGGGAATGAGCACAGATACGCAGTATTTT.

This clonotype was observed many times. This chain links TRBV5-1 with TRBJ1-3; 8 nucleotides line up with TRBD1. The germline gives CDR1 SGHRS, CDR2 YFSETQ. The CDR3 sequence is 16 residues long. V was pared by 5 bases and J by 0 bases, with 7 bases of the junction left unmatched. The CDR3 bases are TGCGCCAGCAGACCAGGACAGGGAAGCTCTGGAAACACCATATATTTT. Protein product: CASRPGQGSSGNTIYF.

This clonotype has a count of ten or more. V is TRBV28 and J is TRBJ1-1; no definite D call. Per germline, CDR1 MDHEN and CDR2 SYDVKM. Trimming stripped 7 bases from V and 0 bases from J, with 12 bases between. The CDR3 has 14 amino acids. DNA of the CDR3: TGTGCCAGCACCTTGGGAGGATTGAACACTGAAGCTTTCTTT. Translation: CASTLGGLNTEAFF.

This clonotype was found many times. The chain recombines TRBV3-1 with TRBJ2-6, with a tentative D call TRBD1 (6 bases). The germline CDR1 and CDR2 sequences are LGHDT and YNNKEL (reference sequence). CDR3 length: 16 amino acids. Trimming took 1 base from V and 4 from J, leaving 11 bases between them. Written as DNA, the CDR3 is TGTGCCAGCAGCCAAGGGACAGTATCCGGGGCCAACGTCCTGACTTTC. Translated: CASSQGTVSGANVLTF.

This clonotype appeared many times. This chain uses TRBV5-1 with TRBJ2-2; tentative D call: TRBD1 (6 bases). The CDR3 is made up of 15 amino acids. Trimming removed 1 base at V and 6 bases at J, with 13 bases between. Germline loops: CDR1 SGHRS, CDR2 YFSETQ. The CDR3: CASSLRLGAPGELFF. CDR3 coding DNA: TGCGCCAGCAGCTTGCGGCTGGGGGCGCCCGGGGAGCTGTTTTTT.

In this sample, this clonotype turned up many times. This chain uses TRBV19 with TRBJ1-5; 7 bases align to TRBD1. Germline CDR1 is LNHDA and CDR2 is SQIVND (reference sequence). This CDR3 contains 14 residues. The V gene end was trimmed by 8 bases and the J gene end by 4 bases; junction bases not matched to a gene: 8. CDR3 sequence (DNA): TGTGCCAGTGCACAGACAGGGAAAAATCAGCCCCAGCATTTT. This sequence encodes CASAQTGKNQPQHF. Complete variable domain (other parts from reference TRBV19 and TRBJ1-5): DGGITQSPKYLFRKEGQNVTLSCEQNLNHDAMYWYRQDPGQGLRLIYYSQIVNDFQKGDIAEGYSVSREKKESFPLTVTSAQKNPTAFYLCASAQTGKNQPQHFGDGTRLSIL.

V is TRBV5-1 and J is TRBJ2-3; TRBD1 aligns across 7 bases. CDR1 SGHRS and CDR2 YFSETQ come from the germline V gene. The CDR3 has 15 amino acids. The J segment lost 2 bases and the V segment lost 2 bases, leaving 5 bases of the junction unmatched. The CDR3 DNA reads TGCGCCAGCAGCTTCGAGGGGACAGCCACAGATACGCAGTATTTT. It specifies CASSFEGTATDTQYF.

This clonotype was observed a single time. The rearrangement uses TRBV12-3 or TRBV12-4 and TRBJ2-3; the D gene is possibly TRBD2 (6 bases). The CDR3 covers 14 residues. V lost 3 bases and J 7 bases, leaving 14 bases between the germline ends. The CDR3 spells CASSFGGVTNTQYF. CDR3 DNA: TGTGCCAGCAGTTTTGGCGGGGTAACGAATACGCAGTATTTT.

Points on this clonotype: A far larger clone is a single base away, which makes a read error likely. The V gene is TRBV24-1, the J gene TRBJ2-1; 7 positions match TRBD1. J was trimmed by 10 bases and V by 0 bases; bases with no gene match: 11. This CDR3 comprises 16 residues. CDR1 and CDR2 from the germline V gene are KGHDR and SFDVKD. CDR3: CATSDLSIQGTYEQFF. The CDR3 DNA follows: TGTGCCACCAGTGATTTGAGCATACAGGGGACCTACGAGCAGTTCTTC.

The rearrangement joins TRBV6-1 to TRBJ1-2; 11 bases fit TRBD1. Trimming cost V 5 bases and J 6 bases; bases outside gene matches: 2. The CDR3 totals 13 residues. The germline gives CDR1 MNHNS, CDR2 SASEGT. CDR3 in amino acids: CASSWTGGNGYTF. Here the CDR3 DNA reads TGTGCCAGCAGTTGGACAGGGGGCAATGGCTACACCTTC.

This clonotype was seen many times. This sequence joins TRBV6-5 and TRBJ2-5; 7 nucleotides match TRBD1. Looked up from germline, CDR1 is MNHEY and CDR2 is SVGAGI. The CDR3 sequence is 12 residues long. With 5 bases clipped from V and 6 bases from J, the junction kept 3 bases outside the gene matches. Here the CDR3 DNA reads TGTGCCAGCAGTAGACAGGGACAGACCCAGTACTTC. Translation: CASSRQGQTQYF.